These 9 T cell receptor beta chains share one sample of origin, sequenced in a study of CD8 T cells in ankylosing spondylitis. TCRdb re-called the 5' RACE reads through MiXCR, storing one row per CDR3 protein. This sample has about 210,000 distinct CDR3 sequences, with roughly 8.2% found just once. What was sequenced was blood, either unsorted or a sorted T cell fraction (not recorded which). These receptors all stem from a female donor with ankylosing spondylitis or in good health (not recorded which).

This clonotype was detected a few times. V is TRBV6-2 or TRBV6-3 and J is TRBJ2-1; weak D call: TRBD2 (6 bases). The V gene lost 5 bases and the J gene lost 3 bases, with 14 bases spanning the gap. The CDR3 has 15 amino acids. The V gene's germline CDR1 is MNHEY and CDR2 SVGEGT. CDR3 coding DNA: TGTGCCAGCAGTACTCATCCGGGGGACTACAATGAGCAGTTCTTC. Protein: CASSTHPGDYNEQFF.

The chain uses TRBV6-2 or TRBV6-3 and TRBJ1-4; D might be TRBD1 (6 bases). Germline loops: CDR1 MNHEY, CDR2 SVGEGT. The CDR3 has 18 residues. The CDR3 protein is CTCSSWTVDFRTNEKLFF. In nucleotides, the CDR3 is TGTACCTGCAGTTCTTGGACAGTAGATTTCAGGACTAATGAAAAACTGTTTTTT.

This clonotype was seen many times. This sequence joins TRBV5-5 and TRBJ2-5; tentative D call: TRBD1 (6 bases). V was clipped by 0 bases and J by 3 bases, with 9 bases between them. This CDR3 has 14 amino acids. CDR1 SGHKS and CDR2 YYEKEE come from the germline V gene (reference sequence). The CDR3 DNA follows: TGTGCCAGCAGCTTGGACAGGGCGAAAGAGACCCAGTACTTC. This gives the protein CASSLDRAKETQYF.

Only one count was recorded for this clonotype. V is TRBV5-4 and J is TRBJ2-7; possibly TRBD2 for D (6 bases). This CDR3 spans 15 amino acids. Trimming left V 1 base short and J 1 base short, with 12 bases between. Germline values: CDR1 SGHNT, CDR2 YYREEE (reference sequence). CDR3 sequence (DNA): TGTGCCAGCAGCTTGCCGGGAGACAAGTCCTACGAGCAGTACTTC. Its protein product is CASSLPGDKSYEQYF.

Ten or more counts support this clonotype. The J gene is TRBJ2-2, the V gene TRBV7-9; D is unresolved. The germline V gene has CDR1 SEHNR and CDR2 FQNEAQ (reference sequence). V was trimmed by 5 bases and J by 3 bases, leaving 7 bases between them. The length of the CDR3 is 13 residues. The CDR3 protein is CASSQAYTGELFF. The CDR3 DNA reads TGTGCCAGCAGCCAGGCTTACACCGGGGAGCTGTTTTTT.

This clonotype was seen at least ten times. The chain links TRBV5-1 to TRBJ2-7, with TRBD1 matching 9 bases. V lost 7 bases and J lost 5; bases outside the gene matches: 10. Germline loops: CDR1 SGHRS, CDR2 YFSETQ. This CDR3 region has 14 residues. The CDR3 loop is CASELTGQGNEQYF. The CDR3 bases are TGCGCCAGCGAGCTTACGGGACAGGGAAACGAGCAGTACTTC.

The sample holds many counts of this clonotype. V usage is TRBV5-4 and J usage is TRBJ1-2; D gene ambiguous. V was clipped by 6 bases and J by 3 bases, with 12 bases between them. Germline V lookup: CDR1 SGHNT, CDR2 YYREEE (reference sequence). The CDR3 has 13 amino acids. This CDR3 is CASTLFGHYGYTF. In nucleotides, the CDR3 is TGTGCCAGCACCCTCTTTGGTCACTATGGCTACACCTTC.

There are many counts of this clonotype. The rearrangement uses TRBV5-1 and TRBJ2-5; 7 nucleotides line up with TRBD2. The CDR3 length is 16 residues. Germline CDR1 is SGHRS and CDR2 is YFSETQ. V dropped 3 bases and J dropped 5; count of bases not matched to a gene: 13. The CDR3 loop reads CASSSRTSSLQETQYF. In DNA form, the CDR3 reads TGCGCCAGCAGCTCCCGGACTAGTAGTCTCCAGGAGACCCAGTACTTC.

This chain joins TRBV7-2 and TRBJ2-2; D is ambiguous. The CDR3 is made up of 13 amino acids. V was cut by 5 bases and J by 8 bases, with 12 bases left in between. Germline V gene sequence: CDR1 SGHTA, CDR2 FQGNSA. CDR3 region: CASSPVLLGELFF. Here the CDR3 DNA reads TGTGCCAGCAGCCCAGTCTTGCTGGGGGAGCTGTTTTTT.